This is a list of T cell receptor beta chains from one sample in a study of CD8 T cells in Susac syndrome. In TCRdb, the immunoSEQ multiplex PCR reads were re-called with MiXCR into one record per CDR3 protein. The data hold 150,000 to 200,000 distinct CDR3 sequences, with 75% to 95% observed a single time. Sequenced material: CD4+ T cells from PBMCs. The receptor set was obtained from a human donor with Susac syndrome. Both conserved end residues are part of each CDR3. The D gene is left open where the match is weak. Some rows mark clone size as missing; the rest say once, few, many or name a class of expanded clone.

v_gene	d_gene	abundance	len	j_gene	CDR3aa	CDR3nt
TRBV6-1	.	.	14	TRBJ2-5	CASTERSYQETQYF	TGTGCCAGCACCGAGAGAAGTTACCAAGAGACCCAGTACTTC
TRBV20-1	.	once	11	TRBJ1-1	CSARTGTEAFF	TGCAGTGCTAGGACTGGCACTGAAGCTTTCTTT
TRBV25-1	TRBD2	.	17	TRBJ2-7	CASSEGLAGGVRYEQYF	TGTGCCAGCAGTGAAGGACTAGCGGGAGGGGTACGATACGAGCAGTACTTC
TRBV7-4	TRBD2	.	16	TRBJ2-1	CASSLLAGGSYNEQFF	TGTGCCAGCAGCTTGCTAGCGGGGGGCTCCTACAATGAGCAGTTCTTC
TRBV6-1	TRBD2	.	17	TRBJ2-1	CASRTTRTSGGYNEQFF	TGTGCCAGCAGGACCACCCGGACTAGCGGGGGATACAATGAGCAGTTCTTC
TRBV9	.	.	15	TRBJ1-1	CASSASSGMNTEAFF	TGTGCCAGCAGCGCCTCGAGTGGGATGAACACTGAAGCTTTCTTT
TRBV29-1	.	.	13	TRBJ2-2	CSVDRGGTGELFF	TGCAGCGTTGATCGAGGGGGCACCGGGGAGCTGTTTTTT
TRBV5-1	TRBD1	.	14	TRBJ2-7	CASRPGTETYEQYF	TGCGCCAGCAGGCCCGGGACAGAAACCTACGAGCAGTACTTC
TRBV3-1	.	.	15	TRBJ2-5	CASSQWAGAGETQYF	TGTGCCAGCAGCCAATGGGCGGGCGCGGGGGAGACCCAGTACTTC
TRBV3-1	.	.	14	TRBJ1-2	CASSPLQGNYGYTF	TGTGCCAGCAGCCCCCTACAGGGTAACTATGGCTACACCTTC
TRBV25-1	.	.	13	TRBJ2-7	CASGSHLSYEQYF	TGTGCCAGCGGCTCGCACCTTTCCTACGAGCAGTACTTC
TRBV4-1	TRBD1	.	14	TRBJ1-2	CASSYYRGGLAYTF	TGCGCCAGCAGCTATTACAGGGGAGGGCTCGCCTACACCTTC
TRBV6-5	TRBD2	.	13	TRBJ2-5	CASRGLARETQYF	TGTGCCAGCAGAGGACTAGCCCGAGAGACCCAGTACTTC
TRBV9	TRBD2	few	16	TRBJ2-7	CASSADRTSGEREQYF	TGTGCCAGCAGCGCCGATCGGACTAGCGGGGAGCGCGAGCAGTACTTC
TRBV6-1	TRBD2	.	17	TRBJ2-7	CASSPSGTSGSWSEQYF	TGTGCCAGCAGTCCCTCCGGGACTAGCGGGAGTTGGTCCGAGCAGTACTTC
TRBV19	.	few	13	TRBJ2-6	CASSISGANVLTF	TGTGCCAGCAGCATCTCTGGGGCCAACGTCCTGACTTTC
TRBV7-3	.	.	13	TRBJ2-5	CASSPPVEETQYF	TGTGCCAGCAGCCCACCGGTTGAAGAGACCCAGTACTTC
TRBV11-2	TRBD2	.	14	TRBJ2-1	CASSLAGLLNEQFF	TGTGCCAGCAGCTTAGCGGGACTACTCAATGAGCAGTTCTTC
TRBV20-1	.	.	11	TRBJ2-7	CSAASYYEQYF	TGCAGCGCTGCCAGCTACTACGAGCAGTACTTC
TRBV9	TRBD2	.	14	TRBJ2-3	CASSSLADTDTQYF	TGTGCCAGCAGCTCTCTAGCGGACACAGATACGCAGTATTTT
TRBV29-1	.	.	13	TRBJ1-2	CSVEPLRGNGYTF	TGCAGCGTTGAACCCCTGAGGGGAAATGGCTACACCTTC
TRBV2	TRBD2	.	16	TRBJ2-2	CASSPTSATNTGELFF	TGTGCCAGCAGCCCGACTAGCGCCACGAACACCGGGGAGCTGTTTTTT
TRBV28	.	.	14	TRBJ2-7	CASRWGLKAGEQYF	TGTGCCAGCAGGTGGGGTCTAAAGGCGGGAGAGCAGTACTTC
TRBV2	TRBD1	once	18	TRBJ1-6	CASSEPPQRTGQNSPLHF	TGTGCCAGCAGTGAGCCCCCTCAACGGACAGGGCAGAATTCACCCCTCCACTTT
TRBV19	.	.	15	TRBJ2-7	CASSILAGPTYEQYF	TGTGCCAGTAGTATATTGGCGGGACCTACCTACGAGCAGTACTTC
TRBV6-2/TRBV6-3	.	.	16	TRBJ2-1	CASSTSWAVPGNEQFF	TGTGCCAGCAGCACCTCGTGGGCAGTCCCTGGAAATGAGCAGTTCTTC
TRBV19	TRBD2	.	14	TRBJ2-2	CASRPAGVTGELFF	TGTGCCAGTAGACCAGCGGGGGTCACCGGGGAGCTGTTTTTT